Shown below are 27 T cell receptor beta chains from a single sample sequenced in a study of Ad26.COV2.S vaccination and SARS-CoV-2 variants. Stated treatment: roughly 19 received Ad26.COV2.S at low or high dose, single or two shots; about 5 received placebo; per-sample allocation not given. Each sample was drawn 63 days after the first injection (of vaccine or placebo). Some clones are missing from TCRdb's copy, which holds only in-frame ones; the method was immunoSEQ multiplex PCR. The sample yields 440,000 or so clones, roughly 87% seen once. The sequenced sample was peripheral blood, obtained in a trial of Ad26.COV2.S vaccine versus placebo. All receptors come from a person between 18 and 60 years old who received the Ad26.COV2.S COVID-19 vaccine or a placebo.

CDR3 loop: CASRRRNSGNTIYF. As DNA, the CDR3 is TGTGCCAGCAGACGCCGAAACTCTGGAAACACCATATATTTT. The V call is TRBV13, the J call TRBJ1-3; D is ambiguous. The V and J ends lost 6 bases and 0 bases respectively, with 9 bases between them. CDR1 and CDR2 from the germline V gene are PRHDT and FYEKMQ (reference sequence). This CDR3 contains 14 residues.

The chain employs TRBV19 and TRBJ1-2; perhaps TRBD1 as D (6 bases). The CDR3 sequence is 14 residues long. CDR1 is LNHDA, CDR2 SQIVND, per germline (reference sequence). Trimming took 7 bases from V and 4 from J, leaving 16 bases between them. The CDR3 here is CASKDRPDTYGYTF. Written as DNA, the CDR3 is TGTGCCAGTAAGGACAGACCAGATACCTATGGCTACACCTTC.

The CDR3, as DNA: TGCGCCAGCGGAAGGGAGGAGACCCAGTACTTC. It translates to CASGREETQYF. The chain links TRBV5-1 to TRBJ2-5; maybe TRBD2 (5 bases). Trimming stripped 7 bases from V and 5 bases from J, with 9 bases between. CDR3 length: 11 amino acids. Germline-derived CDR1 and CDR2 are SGHRS and YFSETQ.

This clone was detected a few times. The genes are TRBV6-4 and TRBJ1-2; D not certain. The CDR3 consists of 16 residues. Germline-derived CDR1 and CDR2 are MRHNA and SNTAGT. Trimming shortened V by 0 bases and J by 0 bases, and 11 bases separated the two germline ends. CDR3 bases: TGTGCCAGCAGTGACTCGAGGTTTCAACCTAACTATGGCTACACCTTC. Its translation is CASSDSRFQPNYGYTF.

This clone has a handful of counts. The chain employs TRBV18 and TRBJ1-5, with TRBD1 identical over 8 bases. Germline CDR1 is KGHSH and CDR2 is LQKENI. This CDR3 contains 15 residues. The ends lost 3 bases at V and 6 bases at J; junction bases unmatched: 7. In nucleotides, the CDR3 is TGTGCCAGCTCACCCATAGGGACAGGCGCTCAGCCCCAGCATTTT. Translating gives CASSPIGTGAQPQHF.

The rearrangement uses TRBV5-1 and TRBJ1-1, with D unresolved. V shed 0 bases and J shed 1 base, with 7 bases lying between them. There are 14 residues in the CDR3. Germline V gene sequence: CDR1 SGHRS, CDR2 YFSETQ. CDR3 in amino acids: CASSLGPANTEAFF. The CDR3 DNA reads as TGCGCCAGCAGCTTGGGGCCGGCGAACACTGAAGCTTTCTTT.

The chain combines TRBV29-1 with TRBJ1-4; D not certain. The V gene's germline CDR1 is SQVTM and CDR2 ANQGSEA. Trimming left V 7 bases short and J 7 bases short, with 16 bases between. The CDR3 covers 13 residues. The DNA of the CDR3 is TGCAGCGCCGCGTCCATTAGCGGTGAAAAACTGTTTTTT. Protein product: CSAASISGEKLFF.

The CDR3 DNA reads as TGTGCCAGCAGCTTACTTAGAGGCTCCTACAATGAGCAGTTCTTC. It codes for CASSLLRGSYNEQFF. This chain connects TRBV7-9 to TRBJ2-1; D ambiguous. Trimming took 2 bases from V and 0 from J, leaving 8 bases between them. The germline CDR1 and CDR2 sequences are SEHNR and FQNEAQ (reference sequence). The CDR3 has 15 amino acids.

The chain joins TRBV10-2 to TRBJ2-1; the match to TRBD2 covers 9 bases. Germline V CDR1 and CDR2: WSHSY, SAAADI. Trimming cost V 1 base and J 0 bases; bases outside gene matches: 7. This CDR3 contains 18 residues. The CDR3 spells CASSELAGVSSSYNEQFF. In DNA form, the CDR3 reads TGCGCCAGCAGTGAGTTAGCGGGGGTCTCAAGCTCCTACAATGAGCAGTTCTTC.

This clone was counted between two and nine times. The chain employs TRBV6-5 and TRBJ1-3; D ambiguous. Germline assignment: CDR1 MNHEY and CDR2 SVGAGI. V lost 5 bases to trimming and J lost 4 bases, with 6 bases between them. The CDR3 totals 12 residues. The CDR3 protein is CASSQRGNTIYF. The CDR3 DNA reads TGTGCCAGCAGTCAACGGGGAAACACCATATATTTT.

This clone came up a few times. The V gene is TRBV9, the J gene TRBJ1-1, with D possibly being TRBD1 (5 bases). V was trimmed by 0 bases and J by 3 bases, leaving 9 bases between them. The CDR3 length is 14 residues. The germline V gene has CDR1 SGDLS and CDR2 YYNGEE. The CDR3 DNA reads TGTGCCAGCAGCGTAGACGGGGGTTACACTGAAGCTTTCTTT. Residues: CASSVDGGYTEAFF.

V gene TRBV6-6 combines with J gene TRBJ2-7; TRBD1 matches 8 bases. The length of the CDR3 is 15 residues. The J segment lost 0 bases and the V segment lost 4 bases, leaving 5 bases of the junction unmatched. Germline CDR1 reads MNHNY; CDR2 reads SVGAGI (reference sequence). CDR3 sequence (DNA): TGTGCCAGCAGTTCCGACAGGGGTTACTCCTACGAGCAGTACTTC. Translated: CASSSDRGYSYEQYF.

The J gene is TRBJ2-7, the V gene TRBV7-6; tentatively, D is TRBD1 or TRBD2 (5 bases each). The CDR3 totals 11 residues. The germline gives CDR1 SGHVS, CDR2 FNYEAQ. V lost 8 bases and J 3 bases, leaving 8 bases between the germline ends. CDR3 region: CASGTVYEQYF. CDR3 nucleotides: TGTGCCAGCGGGACGGTCTACGAGCAGTACTTC.

The V call is TRBV5-6, the J call TRBJ2-5; D remains unclear. Trimming removed 4 bases at V and 7 bases at J, with 8 bases between. Germline CDR1 reads SGHDT; CDR2 reads YYEEEE. The CDR3 extends over 11 amino acids. The CDR3: CASSTRSTQYF. DNA of the CDR3: TGTGCCAGCAGCACCCGGTCGACCCAGTACTTC.

J is TRBJ1-4 and V is TRBV6-5, with D tentatively TRBD1 (6 bases). The length of the CDR3 is 14 residues. V lost 7 bases, J lost 0 bases, and 9 bases lay in between. From germline, CDR1 is MNHEY and CDR2 SVGAGI. The CDR3 bases are TGTGCCAGCAAGGACAGTTCAACTAATGAAAAACTGTTTTTT. The encoded protein is CASKDSSTNEKLFF.

This chain joins TRBV19 and TRBJ1-3, with D hard to call. The V end was cut by 3 bases, the J end by 2 bases, with 8 bases between. The CDR3 is 14 amino acids. The germline V gene has CDR1 LNHDA and CDR2 SQIVND (reference sequence). CDR3 residues: CASSMVQPGNTIYF. CDR3 DNA: TGTGCCAGTAGTATGGTACAGCCTGGAAACACCATATATTTT.

The V call is TRBV5-1, the J call TRBJ2-7; D might be TRBD2 (5 bases). V lost 1 base and J lost 3, with 14 bases in between. The CDR3 runs 15 residues. Germline CDR1 reads SGHRS; CDR2 reads YFSETQ. The CDR3 sequence: CASSLTGLIDYEQYF. CDR3 bases: TGCGCCAGCAGCTTGACCGGACTCATAGACTACGAGCAGTACTTC.

This clone occurred a few times. The chain has TRBV18 and TRBJ2-1; 7 bases fit TRBD2. Trimming cost V 3 bases and J 8 bases; bases outside gene matches: 7. CDR1 and CDR2 (germline): KGHSH, LQKENI. The CDR3 consists of 14 residues. DNA for the CDR3: TGTGCCAGCTCACCTGGGCTAGCGGTCTATGAGCAGTTCTTC. Amino acid sequence: CASSPGLAVYEQFF.

This clone appeared a single time. J is TRBJ1-2 and V is TRBV18, with a weak D call TRBD1 (6 bases). The germline V and J ends were trimmed by 3 bases and 4 bases, with 15 bases remaining between them. There are 15 residues in the CDR3. Germline-derived CDR1 and CDR2 are KGHSH and LQKENI. The CDR3 region is CASSPGTGLRYGYTF. Here the CDR3 DNA reads TGTGCCAGCTCACCCGGAACAGGGTTGCGCTATGGCTACACCTTC.

V usage is TRBV28 and J usage is TRBJ2-3; TRBD2 might be the D (5 bases). The CDR3 runs 16 residues. CDR1 and CDR2 (germline): MDHEN, SYDVKM. V was clipped by 2 bases and J by 1 base, with 13 bases between them. Written as DNA, the CDR3 is TGTGCCAGCAGTTTAAGTGCGGGTGGGGGCACAGATACGCAGTATTTT. It specifies CASSLSAGGGTDTQYF.

The genes are TRBV29-1 and TRBJ2-3, with a tentative D call TRBD2 (5 bases). This CDR3 is built from 13 residues. V lost 7 bases to trimming and J lost 1 base, with 12 bases between them. Germline V lookup: CDR1 SQVTM, CDR2 ANQGSEA. The chain's CDR3 is CSARPGGTDTQYF. The CDR3 DNA sequence: TGCAGCGCACGCCCCGGGGGCACAGATACGCAGTATTTT.

V gene TRBV7-9 combines with J gene TRBJ2-2; D unresolved. Germline V gene sequence: CDR1 SEHNR, CDR2 FQNEAQ (reference sequence). Trimming removed 1 base from V and 6 bases from J, with 9 bases in between. This CDR3 is 14 amino acids long. The CDR3 loop is CASSLELNAGELFF. CDR3 DNA: TGTGCCAGCAGCTTAGAACTAAACGCCGGGGAGCTGTTTTTT.

This sequence joins TRBV4-3 and TRBJ2-5; the D call may be TRBD1 or TRBD2 (5 bases each). The germline V gene has CDR1 LGHNA and CDR2 YSLEER. The V and J ends lost 1 base and 4 bases respectively, with 13 bases between them. The CDR3 is 15 amino acids. CDR3 residues: CASSQGGTGRETQYF. In DNA form, the CDR3 reads TGCGCCAGCAGCCAAGGGGGGACGGGCAGAGAGACCCAGTACTTC.

The chain uses TRBV30 and TRBJ2-3; 10 bases match TRBD1. Trimming removed 4 bases from V and 3 bases from J; junction bases left unmatched: 4. The CDR3 consists of 14 residues. Germline V gene sequence: CDR1 GTSNPN, CDR2 SVGIG (reference sequence). CDR3 sequence: CAWTDRGGTDTQYF. CDR3 bases: TGTGCCTGGACGGACAGGGGGGGAACAGATACGCAGTATTTT.

The table lists this clone with a count of one. The J gene is TRBJ2-5, the V gene TRBV18; D unresolved. V was cut by 2 bases and J by 4 bases, with 5 bases left in between. The CDR3 is 12 amino acids. Germline V gene sequence: CDR1 KGHSH, CDR2 LQKENI. The CDR3 reads CASSPSIETQYF. The CDR3 DNA is TGTGCCAGCTCACCATCGATAGAGACCCAGTACTTC.

The chain couples TRBV5-8 to TRBJ2-1, with a possible D match to TRBD1 (5 bases). Trimming cost V 2 bases and J 3 bases, with 6 bases left between them. Per germline, CDR1 SGHTS and CDR2 YDEGEE. CDR3 size: 13 residues. The CDR3 coding sequence is TGTGCCAGCAGCTTCACAGGCTACAATGAGCAGTTCTTC. Translating gives CASSFTGYNEQFF.

V and J are TRBV4-1 and TRBJ2-1, with D maybe TRBD2 (7 bases). Trimming took off 4 bases at V and 7 bases at J, with 17 bases between the two ends. The germline V gene encodes CDR1 MGHRA and CDR2 YSYEKL. The CDR3 contains 15 residues. CDR3 sequence: CASSRIGGARNEQFF. CDR3 bases: TGCGCCAGCAGCCGGATAGGGGGGGCGCGTAATGAGCAGTTCTTC.